These 18 T cell receptor beta chains share one sample of origin, sequenced in a study of chemoradiotherapy in HPV16-positive cancers. TCRdb's table, derived via immunoSEQ multiplex PCR, lists solely in-frame clones and lacks some. The table lists approximately 330 clones, 85% to 90% of them singletons. This sample comprised tumor tissue, obtained from a patient who underwent chemoradiotherapy. The receptors here all came from a human donor with HPV-associated anogenital cancer.

This chain connects TRBV4-1 to TRBJ2-2; D perhaps matches TRBD2 (6 bases). Trimming shortened V by 1 base and J by 7 bases, and 10 bases separated the two germline ends. Germline V gene lookup returns CDR1 MGHRA and CDR2 YSYEKL. This CDR3 is 14 amino acids long. CDR3 sequence (DNA): TGCGCCAGCAGCCAAGCAGGGCGGGGCGGGGAGCTGTTTTTT. Translating it yields CASSQAGRGGELFF.

This sequence joins TRBV7-9 and TRBJ1-1; D might be TRBD1 (5 bases). Between the trimmed V and J ends, which lost 7 bases and 1 base, there was a span of 10 bases. The germline gives CDR1 SEHNR, CDR2 FQNEAQ (reference sequence). This CDR3 spans 13 amino acids. The CDR3 nucleotides read TGTGCCAGCACCCTGGGGGGGAACACTGAAGCTTTCTTT. Protein sequence: CASTLGGNTEAFF.

The J gene is TRBJ1-1, the V gene TRBV2; D remains ambiguous. Germline loops: CDR1 SNHLY, CDR2 FYNNEI. This CDR3 has 14 amino acids. The V and J ends lost 3 bases and 5 bases respectively, with 13 bases between them. CDR3 region: CASSDLVTKTEAFF. CDR3 in DNA: TGTGCCAGCAGTGACCTGGTTACGAAAACTGAAGCTTTCTTT.

This clone was recorded a few times. The chain has TRBV9 and TRBJ1-2; D gene uncertain. CDR3 size: 12 residues. Germline lookup yields CDR1 SGDLS and CDR2 YYNGEE. Trimming took off 3 bases at V and 1 base at J, with 4 bases between the two ends. The DNA of the CDR3 is TGTGCCAGCAGCGGCAATAACTATGGCTACACCTTC. It specifies CASSGNNYGYTF.

The CDR3, as DNA: TGTGCCAGCAGCTCAGGTCCGGGACAGGGGCCCCTCTCCTACGAGCAGTACTTC. Translation: CASSSGPGQGPLSYEQYF. The rearrangement uses TRBV7-2 and TRBJ2-7; TRBD1 agrees at 10 bases. The CDR3 sequence is 18 residues long. The germline gives CDR1 SGHTA, CDR2 FQGNSA. V lost 4 bases and J lost 0; bases outside the gene matches: 12. The whole variable domain, remainder taken from reference TRBV7-2 and TRBJ2-7, is GAGVSQSPSNKVTEKGKDVELRCDPISGHTALYWYRQSLGQGLEFLIYFQGNSAPDKSGLPSDRFSAERTGGSVSTLTIQRTQQEDSAVYLCASSSGPGQGPLSYEQYFGPGTRLTVT.

The chain combines TRBV6-5 with TRBJ1-1; D gene unclear. The V end lost 8 bases, the J end lost 0 bases, and 13 bases lay between the germline ends. This CDR3 comprises 14 residues. Per the germline V gene, CDR1 is MNHEY and CDR2 is SVGAGI. CDR3 sequence: CASSPGPLNTEAFF. For the CDR3, the DNA is TGTGCCAGCTCACCCGGACCCTTGAACACTGAAGCTTTCTTT.

This clone was observed once. The gene calls are TRBV25-1 and TRBJ2-2, with a weak D call TRBD2 (6 bases). CDR1 MGHDK and CDR2 SYGVNS come from the germline V gene. V lost 3 bases and J 1 base, leaving 15 bases between the germline ends. The CDR3 has 17 residues. CDR3 region: CASSDPRGSENTGELFF. The CDR3 region has the DNA TGTGCCAGCAGTGACCCCCGGGGGAGCGAGAACACCGGGGAGCTGTTTTTT.

The rearrangement links TRBV5-1 to TRBJ1-1; D uncertain. The V and J ends lost 2 bases and 1 base respectively, with 6 bases between them. CDR1 is SGHRS and CDR2 is YFSETQ in the germline V gene. The CDR3 consists of 13 residues. DNA of the CDR3: TGCGCCAGCAGCTTCGTAGGGAACACTGAAGCTTTCTTT. Translation gives CASSFVGNTEAFF. Drawing the rest from reference TRBV5-1 and TRBJ1-1, the complete variable domain is KAGVTQTPRYLIKTRGQQVTLSCSPISGHRSVSWYQQTPGQGLQFLFEYFSETQRNKGNFPGRFSGRQFSNSRSEMNVSTLELGDSALYLCASSFVGNTEAFFGQGTRLTVV.

V is TRBV25-1 and J is TRBJ1-2; 7 nucleotides match TRBD1. This CDR3 comprises 16 residues. Germline trimming cut 4 bases from V and 4 bases from J; bases unmatched to any gene: 12. CDR1 MGHDK and CDR2 SYGVNS come from the germline V gene. CDR3 coding DNA: TGTGCCAGCAGTGGAGGGACAGTGCAATTTGGCTATGGCTACACCTTC. Its protein product is CASSGGTVQFGYGYTF.

The rearrangement uses TRBV29-1 and TRBJ2-7; 8 bases line up with TRBD1. This CDR3 is 12 amino acids long. Germline CDR1 is SQVTM and CDR2 is ANQGSEA. The J segment lost 5 bases and the V segment lost 6 bases, leaving 6 bases of the junction unmatched. The CDR3 loop is CSVDDRGDEQYF. CDR3 nucleotide sequence: TGCAGCGTCGACGACAGGGGAGACGAGCAGTACTTC.

V and J are TRBV28 and TRBJ1-3; no clear D gene. The CDR3 runs 11 residues. Trimming removed 8 bases at V and 3 bases at J, with 5 bases between. Germline V lookup: CDR1 MDHEN, CDR2 SYDVKM. The CDR3 spells CASQYGNTIYF. CDR3 DNA: TGTGCCAGCCAATATGGAAACACCATATATTTT.

This clone was observed a few times. V is TRBV18 and J is TRBJ2-2; no clear D gene. This CDR3 is 16 amino acids long. The germline CDR1 and CDR2 sequences are KGHSH and LQKENI. V dropped 2 bases and J dropped 4 bases, with 14 bases sitting between them. CDR3 DNA sequence: TGTGCCAGCTCACCAGCCACAACGATTTTCACCGGGGAGCTGTTTTTT. Protein sequence: CASSPATTIFTGELFF.

The chain carries TRBV5-1 and TRBJ2-7; D remains unclear. From germline, CDR1 is SGHRS and CDR2 YFSETQ. This CDR3 spans 14 amino acids. V lost 0 bases, J lost 4 bases, and 11 bases lay in between. DNA of the CDR3: TGCGCCAGCAGCTTGGCAGTGACCGAGTACGAGCAGTACTTC. As protein: CASSLAVTEYEQYF.

J is TRBJ1-2 and V is TRBV10-3; the match to TRBD1 covers 8 bases. With V trimmed by 6 bases and J by 7 bases, 4 bases remained unmatched. The CDR3 totals 12 residues. CDR1 is ENHRY, CDR2 SYGVKD, per germline. The CDR3 here is CAIRSGGSGYTF. DNA of the CDR3: TGTGCCATCAGATCAGGGGGCTCTGGCTACACCTTC.

The chain recombines TRBV5-1 with TRBJ1-1; the D gene is possibly TRBD1 (6 bases). The CDR3 is 14 amino acids. Deletions cut 3 bases from V and 5 bases from J, with 14 bases between. Germline V lookup: CDR1 SGHRS, CDR2 YFSETQ. The CDR3 protein is CASSSEGGLTEAFF. In DNA form, the CDR3 reads TGCGCCAGCAGCTCCGAGGGGGGTCTAACTGAAGCTTTCTTT.

This chain links TRBV7-9 with TRBJ2-5, with TRBD2 matching 8 bases. After removal of 4 bases from V and 5 bases from J, the junction contained 9 bases not matched to a gene. CDR1 and CDR2 (germline): SEHNR, FQNEAQ (reference sequence). The CDR3 spans 15 residues. The CDR3 is CASSSLFSGVETQYF. DNA of the CDR3: TGTGCCAGCAGCTCCCTGTTTAGCGGGGTGGAGACCCAGTACTTC.

The V call is TRBV29-1, the J call TRBJ1-2, with 7 bases lining up with TRBD1. The J segment lost 5 bases and the V segment lost 2 bases, leaving 5 bases of the junction unmatched. CDR1 is SQVTM, CDR2 ANQGSEA, per germline. The CDR3 runs to 13 residues. As DNA, the CDR3 is TGCAGCGTTGAACATCAGGGGGGGTATGGCTACACCTTC. It is translated as CSVEHQGGYGYTF.

This clone was picked up a small number of times. The V call is TRBV6-6, the J call TRBJ1-5; possibly TRBD1 for D (6 bases). V was shortened by 5 bases and J by 4 bases, with 12 bases between the two germline ends. The CDR3 length is 14 residues. CDR1 is MNHNY and CDR2 is SVGAGI in the germline V gene (reference sequence). Written as DNA, the CDR3 is TGTGCCAGCAGTGCAGGGGATGGGAATCAGCCCCAGCATTTT. Residues: CASSAGDGNQPQHF.